This TCR beta chain emerged from a study of blood T cell repertoires in COVID-19 (dated by TCRdb to the early 2020s). The study in broad terms: The collaborator samples originated in the United States, Italy and Spain and spanned the acute and convalescent phases of COVID-19. The material from the prospective study consisted of cDNA or gDNA derived from T cells, B-cell-depleted T cells, or PBMCs. The repertoires were made available in a free public database intended to serve as a resource for research on the immune response to SARS-CoV-2. The samples were drawn from the first 160 participants of the ongoing ImmuneRACE study and from about 1,200 subjects provided by 6 global collaborators. Where available, HLA class I and class II types were obtained from metadata supplied by the sample provider rather than from assay-based typing. A de-identified subject ID, COVID-19 status, age in years and sex were almost always included in the sample metadata. The dataset comprised deeply sampled blood TCRbeta repertoires from subjects exposed to, actively infected with, or recovered from COVID-19. What the study reported, not specific to this receptor: How much clinical and demographic metadata was included differed by source and by participant, and the metadata was provided uncurated.

The immunoSEQ Assay, a bias-controlled multiplex PCR, was used to amplify TCRbeta CDR3 regions from genomic DNA. Turning to the authors' computational methods: The number of nucleated cells in each sample was estimated from the amplification of reference gene primers within the assay. Sequence reads were collapsed and filtered to measure the absolute abundance of every unique TCRbeta CDR3 rearrangement. For each sample, productive Simpson clonality was calculated as the square root of Simpson's diversity index over productive rearrangements. In its TCRdb copy, this immuneACCESS table keeps in-frame sequences only and misses some clones. Where compared with another copy, unresolved V genes explain less than half of these, and the others have no known cause. The D gene and trimming were derived from the DNA, and the V and J assignments and clone size from that table. The sample records 200,000 to 250,000 clones, roughly 82% of which are singletons. Approximately 4.5% of the sample is taken by the ten largest.

The trim is 6 bases for V and 3 bases for J, with a gap of 5 bases between the germline ends. CDR1 SNHLY and CDR2 FYNNEI were looked up in the germline V gene. From its cysteine to its phenylalanine, the CDR3 spans 12 amino acids. The kept DNA is CDR3 alone, 36 bases in frame from the first base. This clone is a singleton in its sample. This receptor's antigen is unknown. No qualities accompany the bases; no much larger clone lies one base away. Collaborating institutions collected whole blood in K2EDTA tubes following their own protocols. For TCRbeta analysis, collaborator samples were shipped as frozen whole blood, as isolated PBMCs, or as DNA extracted from either sample type.

The sample was peripheral blood. The TCR originated in an older woman with acute or convalescent COVID-19. The receptor chain draws on TRBV2 and TRBJ2-2, and perhaps TRBD2 as D gene, on 5 matching bases. The nucleotides read TGTGCCAGCAGCGGGGACACCGGGGAGCTGTTTTTT. Its product reads: CASSGDTGELFF.